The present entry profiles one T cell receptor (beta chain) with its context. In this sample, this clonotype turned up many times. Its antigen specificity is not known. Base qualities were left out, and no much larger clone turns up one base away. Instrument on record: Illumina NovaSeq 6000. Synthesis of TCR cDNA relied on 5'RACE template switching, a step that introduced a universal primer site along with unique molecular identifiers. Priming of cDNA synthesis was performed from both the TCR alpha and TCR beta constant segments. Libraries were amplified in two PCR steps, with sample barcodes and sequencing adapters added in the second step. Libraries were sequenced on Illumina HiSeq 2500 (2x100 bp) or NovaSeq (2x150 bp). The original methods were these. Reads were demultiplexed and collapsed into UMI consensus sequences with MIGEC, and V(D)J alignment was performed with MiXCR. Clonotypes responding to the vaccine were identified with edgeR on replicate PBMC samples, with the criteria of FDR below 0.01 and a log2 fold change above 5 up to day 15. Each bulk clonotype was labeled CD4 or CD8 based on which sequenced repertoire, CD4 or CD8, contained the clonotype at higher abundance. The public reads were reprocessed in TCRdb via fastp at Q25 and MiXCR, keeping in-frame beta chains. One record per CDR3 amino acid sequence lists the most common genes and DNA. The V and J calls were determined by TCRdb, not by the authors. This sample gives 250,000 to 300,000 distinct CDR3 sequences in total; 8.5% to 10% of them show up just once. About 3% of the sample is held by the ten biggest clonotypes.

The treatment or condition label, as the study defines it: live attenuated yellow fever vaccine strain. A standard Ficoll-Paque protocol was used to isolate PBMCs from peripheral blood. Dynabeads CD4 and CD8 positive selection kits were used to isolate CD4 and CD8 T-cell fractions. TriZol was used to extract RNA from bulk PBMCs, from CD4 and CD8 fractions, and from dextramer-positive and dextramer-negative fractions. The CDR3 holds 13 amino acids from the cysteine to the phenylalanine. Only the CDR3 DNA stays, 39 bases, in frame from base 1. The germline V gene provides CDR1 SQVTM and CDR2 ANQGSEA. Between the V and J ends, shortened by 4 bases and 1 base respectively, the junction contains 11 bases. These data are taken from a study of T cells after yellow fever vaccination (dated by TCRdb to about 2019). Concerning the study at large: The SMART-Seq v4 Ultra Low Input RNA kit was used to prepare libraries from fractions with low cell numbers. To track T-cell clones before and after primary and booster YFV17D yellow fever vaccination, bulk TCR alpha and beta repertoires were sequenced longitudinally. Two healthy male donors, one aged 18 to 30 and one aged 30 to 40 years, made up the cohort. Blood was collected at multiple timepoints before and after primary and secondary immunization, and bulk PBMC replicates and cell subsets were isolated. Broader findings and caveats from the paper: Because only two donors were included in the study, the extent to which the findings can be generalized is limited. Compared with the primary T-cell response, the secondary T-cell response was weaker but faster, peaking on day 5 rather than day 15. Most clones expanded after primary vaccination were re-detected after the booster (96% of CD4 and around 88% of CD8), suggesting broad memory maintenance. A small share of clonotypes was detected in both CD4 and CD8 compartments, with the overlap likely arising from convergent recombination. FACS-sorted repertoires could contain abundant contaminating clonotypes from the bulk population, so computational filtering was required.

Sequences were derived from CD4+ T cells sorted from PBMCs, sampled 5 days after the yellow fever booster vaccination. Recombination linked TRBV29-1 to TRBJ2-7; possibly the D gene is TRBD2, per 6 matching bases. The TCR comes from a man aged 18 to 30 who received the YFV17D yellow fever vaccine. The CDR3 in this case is CSVGRDVSYEQYF. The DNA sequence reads TGCAGCGTTGGGAGGGACGTATCCTACGAGCAGTACTTC.